The 24 T cell receptor beta chains reported below all come from one sample, sequenced in a study of T cells in Graves' hyperthyroidism and ophthalmopathy. Researchers took RNA transcripts and amplified the TCR beta CDR3 regions from them. A first-round RT-PCR of the TCR CDR3 used the HTBI primer set. TCRdb ran MiXCR on the multiplex PCR reads and lists one entry per CDR3 protein. The sample yields about 840,000 distinct CDR3 sequences, 35% to 45% seen once. Sequencing input: blood. Receptors originate from a man aged 18 to 29 with Graves' hyperthyroidism.

Regarding this clonotype: A much bigger clone sits one base away, suggesting this may be a read error. The chain recombines TRBV10-3 with TRBJ2-5; tentative D call: TRBD2 (5 bases). This CDR3 is built from 14 residues. V lost 6 bases, J lost 0 bases, and 11 bases lay in between. CDR1 is ENHRY, CDR2 SYGVKD, per germline. This CDR3 reads CAIRGLANQETQYF. CDR3 nucleotides: TGTGCCATCAGGGGTCTAGCCAACCAAGAGACCCAGTACTTC.

This clonotype was detected a few times. The chain combines TRBV5-6 with TRBJ1-2, with a possible D match to TRBD1 (5 bases). There are 14 residues in the CDR3. V lost 4 bases to trimming and J lost 8 bases, with 18 bases between them. Germline-derived CDR1 and CDR2 are SGHDT and YYEEEE. CDR3 residues: CASSQDGTGYGYTF. CDR3 coding DNA: TGTGCCAGCAGCCAAGATGGGACGGGTTACGGCTACACCTTC. Full variable domain (outside the CDR3, taken from reference TRBV5-6 and TRBJ1-2): DAGVTQSPTHLIKTRGQQVTLRCSPKSGHDTVSWYQQALGQGPQFIFQYYEEEERQRGNFPDRFSGHQFPNYSSELNVNALLLGDSALYLCASSQDGTGYGYTFGSGTRLTVV.

This clonotype was recorded many times. This chain links TRBV11-2 with TRBJ2-7, with D possibly being TRBD1 or TRBD2 (5 bases each). The CDR3 has 13 residues. Trimming took 5 bases from V and 6 from J, leaving 14 bases between them. CDR1 and CDR2 (germline): SGHAT, FQNNGV. The CDR3: CASSLTRGVEQYF. As DNA, the CDR3 is TGTGCCAGCAGCCTCACAAGGGGAGTCGAGCAGTACTTC.

V usage is TRBV7-9 and J usage is TRBJ2-7, with 8 bases matching TRBD1. The CDR3 consists of 14 residues. J lost 2 bases, V lost 4 bases, and 4 bases had no gene match. Germline CDR1 reads SEHNR; CDR2 reads FQNEAQ (reference sequence). CDR3 in amino acids: CASSSTGVAYEQYF. As DNA, the CDR3 is TGTGCCAGCAGCTCGACAGGGGTCGCCTACGAGCAGTACTTC.

With regard to this clonotype: A read error is possible here, since a much larger clone lies one base away. The chain has TRBV7-2 and TRBJ1-1; TRBD1 might be the D (5 bases). CDR3 length equals 14 residues. V lost 6 bases to trimming and J lost 2 bases, with 13 bases between them. Germline V CDR1 and CDR2: SGHTA, FQGNSA. The DNA for the CDR3 is TGTGCCAGCAGTTCGAACAGGCTAAACACTGAAGCTTTCTTT. Encoded protein: CASSSNRLNTEAFF.

The rearrangement uses TRBV7-6 and TRBJ1-6; D is ambiguous. The V and J ends lost 0 bases and 7 bases respectively, with 13 bases between them. Germline values: CDR1 SGHVS, CDR2 FNYEAQ. This CDR3 is 16 amino acids long. The CDR3 is CASSLAEDRSNSPLHF. In nucleotides, the CDR3 is TGTGCCAGCAGCTTAGCGGAGGACCGCTCGAATTCACCCCTCCACTTT.

Only a few counts were recorded for this clonotype. The genes are TRBV6-5 and TRBJ1-5; 9 bases fit TRBD1. CDR3 length: 15 amino acids. Unmatched junction bases numbered 4, after V lost 6 bases and J lost 1 base. Per germline, CDR1 MNHEY and CDR2 SVGAGI. CDR3 bases: TGTGCCAGCAGACTGACAGGGGGGAGCAATCAGCCCCAGCATTTT. It is translated as CASRLTGGSNQPQHF.

This sequence joins TRBV2 and TRBJ2-5; D not resolved. Germline V gene sequence: CDR1 SNHLY, CDR2 FYNNEI. Trimming took off 8 bases at V and 5 bases at J, with 9 bases between the two ends. The CDR3 has 11 residues. CDR3 coding DNA: TGTGCCAGCCAGCGCAGTGAGACCCAGTACTTC. It is translated as CASQRSETQYF.

Points on this clonotype: This likely comes from a read error, as the CDR3 has no conserved phenylalanine or tryptophan at its end. Because the CDR3's place on the DNA is in doubt, the DNA is left out and the CDR3 is given as listed by TCRdb. The chain joins TRBV7-9 to TRBJ1-4; TRBD1, the D gene given by the table, was not confirmed from the DNA. Both ends counted, the CDR3 spans 9 residues. Germline CDR1 and CDR2: SEHNR and FQNEAQ (reference sequence). The CDR3: CASSLSEGV.

There are a few counts of this clonotype. The chain carries TRBV5-4 and TRBJ1-5; TRBD1 is a possible D gene (6 bases). Trimming took 5 bases from V and 5 from J, leaving 14 bases between them. Germline assignment: CDR1 SGHNT and CDR2 YYREEE (reference sequence). This CDR3 spans 14 amino acids. CDR3 bases: TGTGCCAGCAGTATACAGGGAAGTGATCAGCCCCAGCATTTT. Its translation is CASSIQGSDQPQHF.

V usage is TRBV4-2 and J usage is TRBJ2-7; D possibly corresponds to TRBD2 (6 bases). The germline V and J ends were trimmed by 0 bases and 7 bases, with 19 bases remaining between them. The germline V gene has CDR1 LGHNA and CDR2 YNFKEQ. CDR3 length: 16 amino acids. The CDR3 loop is CASSQDRNGRTEEQYF. Here the CDR3 DNA reads TGTGCCAGCAGCCAAGATCGAAACGGGAGAACTGAAGAGCAGTACTTC.

The genes are TRBV29-1 and TRBJ2-5; tentative D call: TRBD2 (6 bases). CDR1 and CDR2 from the germline V gene are SQVTM and ANQGSEA. V shed 6 bases and J shed 5 bases, with 16 bases lying between them. The CDR3 contains 13 residues. DNA of the CDR3: TGCAGCGTACTTTCGGGGGTAGGGGAGACCCAGTACTTC. The encoded protein is CSVLSGVGETQYF.

The V and J genes are TRBV5-1 and TRBJ2-6; the D gene is possibly TRBD2 (5 bases). This CDR3 comprises 17 residues. Germline-derived CDR1 and CDR2 are SGHRS and YFSETQ. V lost 0 bases, J lost 1 base, and 11 bases lay in between. CDR3 region: CASSLGRLRSGANVLTF. The CDR3 DNA follows: TGCGCCAGCAGCTTGGGGAGGTTAAGATCTGGGGCCAACGTCCTGACTTTC.

The rearrangement links TRBV12-5 to TRBJ1-5; no clear D gene. V shed 3 bases and J shed 5 bases, with 11 bases lying between them. Germline-derived CDR1 and CDR2 are LGHNT and FRNRAP. The CDR3 runs to 14 residues. This CDR3 is CASGLVGADQPQHF. The CDR3 nucleotides read TGTGCTAGTGGTTTAGTGGGCGCGGATCAGCCCCAGCATTTT.

The table lists this clonotype with a few counts. This chain links TRBV20-1 with TRBJ2-5; 7 bases are a match to TRBD2. V gave up 0 bases and J gave up 1 base; unmatched junction bases: 8. The CDR3 sequence is 16 residues long. The germline V gene has CDR1 DFQATT and CDR2 SNEGSKA (reference sequence). CDR3 sequence reads: CSARDHLAAPQETQYF. The CDR3 coding sequence is TGCAGTGCTAGAGATCATCTAGCGGCCCCCCAAGAGACCCAGTACTTC.

This clonotype was seen more than once but under ten times. The J gene is TRBJ1-5, the V gene TRBV20-1; D gene unclear. V was shortened by 2 bases and J by 2 bases, with 7 bases between the two germline ends. Germline V lookup: CDR1 DFQATT, CDR2 SNEGSKA (reference sequence). CDR3 length: 13 amino acids. In DNA, the CDR3 is TGCAGTGCTAGAACCCAGGGCAATCAGCCCCAGCATTTT. It yields the protein CSARTQGNQPQHF.

The rearrangement links TRBV5-1 to TRBJ1-1; a possible D gene is TRBD1 (5 bases). V dropped 1 base and J dropped 0 bases, with 13 bases sitting between them. Germline lookup yields CDR1 SGHRS and CDR2 YFSETQ. The CDR3 loop spans 16 amino acids. The DNA for the CDR3 is TGCGCCAGCAGCTTGCCAAGCCGGGACTTGAACACTGAAGCTTTCTTT. It codes for CASSLPSRDLNTEAFF.

With respect to this clonotype: A clone one base away is much larger, so this may be a read error. The chain carries TRBV24-1 and TRBJ2-5; TRBD2 matches 11 bases. The CDR3 length is 16 residues. J lost 1 base, V lost 3 bases, and 3 bases had no gene match. CDR1 is KGHDR, CDR2 SFDVKD, per germline. CDR3 sequence (DNA): TGTGCCACCAGTGATCCTAGCGGGAGGACCCAAGAGACCCAGTACTTC. Translation gives CATSDPSGRTQETQYF.

This clonotype was counted many times. This rearrangement joins TRBV29-1 to TRBJ1-1; D uncertain. Germline CDR1 and CDR2: SQVTM and ANQGSEA. The CDR3 consists of 13 residues. V was shortened by 0 bases and J by 6 bases, with 11 bases between the two germline ends. Here the CDR3 reads CSVEEGPSSEAFF. The CDR3, as DNA: TGCAGCGTTGAAGAAGGGCCCAGTTCTGAAGCTTTCTTT. The full variable domain, rest sourced from reference TRBV29-1 and TRBJ1-1, is SAVISQKPSRDICQRGTSLTIQCQVDSQVTMMFWYRQQPGQSLTLIATANQGSEATYESGFVIDKFPISRPNLTFSTLTVSNMSPEDSSIYLCSVEEGPSSEAFFGQGTRLTVV.

This clonotype was recorded at least ten times. The chain combines TRBV2 with TRBJ2-2, with D unresolved. The ends were cut back, 11 bases at V and 2 bases at J, with 9 bases in the middle. Germline CDR1 is SNHLY and CDR2 is FYNNEI. The CDR3 consists of 12 residues. This chain's CDR3 is CAAPTNTGELFF. CDR3 nucleotide sequence: TGTGCCGCGCCAACAAACACCGGGGAGCTGTTTTTT.

This clonotype occurred a few times. The V call is TRBV7-9, the J call TRBJ2-7; D call uncertain. Trimming stripped 4 bases from V and 1 base from J, with 8 bases between. The CDR3 sequence is 13 residues long. CDR1 is SEHNR and CDR2 is FQNEAQ in the germline V gene (reference sequence). The CDR3 coding sequence is TGTGCCAGCAGCTCTTATGGTTCCTACGAGCAGTACTTC. As protein: CASSSYGSYEQYF.

J is TRBJ1-5 and V is TRBV28; D remains unclear. The CDR3 spans 16 residues. Germline values: CDR1 MDHEN, CDR2 SYDVKM. The V end was cut by 6 bases, the J end by 1 base, with 16 bases between. CDR3 nucleotide sequence: TGTGCCAGCAGCCCCGGATTCGGTTCGAGCAATCAGCCCCAGCATTTT. It is translated as CASSPGFGSSNQPQHF.

The sample holds a few counts of this clonotype. The chain has TRBV5-1 and TRBJ2-7; TRBD1 matches 7 bases. Trimming at V came to 4 bases and at J to 4 bases, leaving 8 bases not matched to a gene. Per germline, CDR1 SGHRS and CDR2 YFSETQ. The CDR3 extends over 14 amino acids. CDR3 amino acids: CASSPGTDVYEQYF. CDR3 in DNA: TGCGCCAGCAGCCCCGGGACAGATGTATACGAGCAGTACTTC.

Details on this clonotype: This may be a read error: a much more frequent sequence differs by one nucleotide. This chain links TRBV29-1 with TRBJ1-4; 8 bases fit TRBD1. CDR1 is SQVTM, CDR2 ANQGSEA, per germline. This CDR3 spans 13 amino acids. Written as DNA, the CDR3 is TGCAGCGTTGGGACAGGGTTAGATGAAAAACCGTTTTTT. It codes for CSVGTGLDEKPFF. Variable domain in full (rest from reference TRBV29-1 and TRBJ1-4): SAVISQKPSRDICQRGTSLTIQCQVDSQVTMMFWYRQQPGQSLTLIATANQGSEATYESGFVIDKFPISRPNLTFSTLTVSNMSPEDSSIYLCSVGTGLDEKPFFGSGTQLSVL.